This T cell receptor (beta chain) was captured in a study of cytotoxic CD8 clonotypes in ibrutinib-treated CLL. Profiled with immunoSEQ multiplex PCR; TCRdb holds only in-frame clones, not every one. The table has some 140,000 clones, 85% to 95% seen once. Trimming stripped 1 base from V and 0 bases from J, with 10 bases between. Germline V gives CDR1 KGHSH, CDR2 LQKENI. The CDR3 runs 16 residues. This TCR was sampled from a human donor with chronic lymphocytic leukemia. This material consisted of PBMCs, taken after 12 months of ibrutinib treatment. V and J are TRBV18 and TRBJ1-3; D is possibly TRBD1 (5 bases). The chain's CDR3 is CASSPQGTYSGNTIYF. For the CDR3, the DNA is TGTGCCAGCTCACCACAGGGGACCTACTCTGGAAACACCATATATTTT.